The subject of this entry is one T cell receptor (beta chain). The antigen is undetermined. Germline-derived CDR1 and CDR2 are SGHTA and FQGTGA. The CDR3 is 12 amino acids. Patients included in sequencing had previously demonstrated CD8+CD57+ cell expansion by flow cytometry. Patients were treatment-naive when blood was sampled. Genomic DNA, the template, was used for profiling of the TCR beta VDJ and CDR3. TCRdb reprocessed the reads via MiXCR and lists one record per CDR3 protein. In the table there are fewer than 300,000 distinct CDR3 sequences, 82% of which are singletons. The sample belongs to a study of CD8+CD57+ T cells in acquired aplastic anemia. Findings and limits, study-wide: Significance was not reached for CD8+ Simpson's diversity between patients and controls. Patients and controls shared just under 30 CD8+ CDR3 sequences, highly expressed in patients.

The chain has TRBV7-3 and TRBJ2-7, with D perhaps matching TRBD1 or TRBD2 (5 bases each). The clonotype comes from a human donor with aplastic anemia. Sequencing was performed on sorted CD4+, CD8+, or CD8+CD57+ T cells (not recorded which) from PBMCs. CDR3 sequence: CAGLGAAETQKV. The CDR3 DNA reads TGTGCCGGTCTCGGGGCGGCGGAGACCCAGAAGGTC.